Listed below are T cell receptor beta chains from one sample, sequenced in a study of blood T cells in healthy people across ages. TCRdb independently ran MiXCR on the 5' RACE reads; one entry per CDR3 protein. The sample records approximately 780,000 distinct CDR3 sequences, roughly 25% being singletons. The sample was also reused in another study, on T cells of mothers and their children.

Sequencing input: blood. The receptors here all came from a boy aged 5-17 years in good health. Both conserved end residues are part of each CDR3. A D gene is named only where the DNA matches it firmly. The listing skips clone size in some rows; elsewhere it reads once, few, many or a size class.

cdr3_length	d_call	v_call	clone_size	j_call	cdr3_aa	cdr3_nt
17	.	TRBV15	few	TRBJ2-7	CATSRDHGLKSTYEQYF	TGTGCCACCAGCAGAGATCATGGCCTCAAGAGTACTTACGAGCAGTACTTC
15	.	TRBV20-1	.	TRBJ1-1	CSARVPRGVNTEAFF	TGCAGTGCTAGAGTCCCCAGGGGAGTTAACACTGAAGCTTTCTTT
17	.	TRBV10-2	.	TRBJ1-1	CASRGGEWSPWNTEAFF	TGCGCCAGTCGTGGTGGTGAGTGGTCACCCTGGAACACTGAAGCTTTCTTT
12	.	TRBV12-3/TRBV12-4	few	TRBJ1-1	CASRWTANEAFF	TGTGCCAGCAGATGGACGGCGAATGAAGCTTTCTTT
19	TRBD1	TRBV20-1	.	TRBJ1-4	CSARGGQGFGVEGYEKLFF	TGCAGTGCTAGAGGCGGACAGGGTTTTGGGGTCGAGGGGTATGAAAAACTGTTTTTT
17	TRBD1	TRBV7-9	.	TRBJ2-1	CASSSPSAGGHNNEQFF	TGTGCCAGCAGCTCGCCCTCGGCAGGGGGCCATAACAATGAGCAGTTCTTC
15	.	TRBV2	few	TRBJ2-1	CACSDGASSYNEQFF	TGTGCCTGCAGTGACGGGGCTAGCTCCTACAATGAGCAGTTCTTC
16	TRBD1	TRBV4-3	.	TRBJ2-1	CASSPFGTGVVNEQFF	TGCGCCAGCAGCCCCTTCGGCACAGGGGTTGTCAATGAGCAGTTCTTC
15	.	TRBV28	.	TRBJ2-1	CASSLLVLGEDEQFF	TGTGCCAGCAGTTTATTAGTATTGGGGGAGGATGAGCAGTTCTTC
16	.	TRBV12-3/TRBV12-4	.	TRBJ1-6	CASSYREGSYNSPLHF	TGTGCCAGCAGTTACAGGGAAGGCTCCTATAATTCACCCCTCCACTTT
15	.	TRBV19	few	TRBJ2-1	CASRSDRSSYNEQFF	TGTGCCAGTAGATCCGACAGGAGCTCCTACAATGAGCAGTTCTTC
16	.	TRBV5-1	few	TRBJ2-2	CASSLAGRFNTGELFF	TGCGCCAGCAGCTTGGCCGGACGATTTAACACCGGGGAGCTGTTTTTT
17	.	TRBV7-2	few	TRBJ1-4	CASSQAPGRATNEKLFF	TGTGCCAGCAGCCAAGCCCCCGGGAGAGCAACTAATGAAAAACTGTTTTTT
14	.	TRBV2	.	TRBJ2-7	CASSENPTPYEQYF	TGTGCCAGCAGTGAAAACCCCACCCCCTACGAGCAGTACTTC
15	TRBD1	TRBV7-9	.	TRBJ2-3	CASSLVTGSTDTQYF	TGTGCCAGCAGCTTAGTGACAGGGAGCACAGATACGCAGTATTTT
19	TRBD1	TRBV10-3	.	TRBJ1-1	CAISEGTGTGNLMNTEASF	TGTGCCATCAGTGAAGGGACCGGGACAGGGAATCTTATGAACACTGAAGCTTCCTTT
16	TRBD1	TRBV28	.	TRBJ1-1	CASTFSRNRGNTEAFF	TGTGCCAGCACCTTTTCTAGGAACAGGGGGAACACTGAAGCTTTCTTT
8	.	TRBV12-3/TRBV12-4	few	TRBJ2-5	CMRETQYF	TGTATGAGGGAGACCCAGTACTTC
17	.	TRBV19	.	TRBJ2-6	CASISGHLISGANVLTF	TGTGCCAGTATCTCGGGACACCTGATCTCTGGGGCCAACGTCCTGACTTTC
16	TRBD1	TRBV7-2	few	TRBJ1-2	CASSVGGSLSNYGYTF	TGTGCCAGCAGCGTAGGGGGCAGCCTCTCTAACTATGGCTACACCTTC
14	TRBD1	TRBV6-5	few	TRBJ1-2	CASSWAGQMSGYTF	TGTGCCAGCAGCTGGGCGGGACAGATGAGTGGCTACACCTTC
14	.	TRBV3-1	.	TRBJ1-1	CASISFVGETEAFF	TGTGCCAGCATTTCCTTCGTTGGTGAAACTGAAGCTTTCTTT
14	TRBD1	TRBV15	many	TRBJ2-1	CATSGLETGTGPFF	TGTGCCACCAGCGGCTTAGAGACCGGGACAGGTCCGTTCTTC
19	TRBD2	TRBV7-3	.	TRBJ2-1	CASSLQRGASPLSYNEQFF	TGTGCCAGCAGCTTACAGCGGGGGGCCTCCCCTCTTTCCTACAATGAGCAGTTCTTC
15	.	TRBV14	.	TRBJ2-5	CASSQEFGGKETQYF	TGTGCCAGCAGCCAAGAATTCGGGGGAAAAGAGACCCAGTACTTC
15	TRBD2	TRBV24-1	.	TRBJ2-5	CATSDLGLAAETQYF	TGTGCCACCAGTGATCTAGGGCTAGCGGCGGAGACCCAGTACTTC
13	.	TRBV12-3/TRBV12-4	few	TRBJ1-5	CASKQGSNQPQHF	TGTGCCAGCAAGCAGGGCAGCAATCAGCCCCAGCATTTT
12	.	TRBV11-2	few	TRBJ2-1	CASSSYGYEQFF	TGTGCCAGCAGCTCCTACGGTTATGAGCAGTTCTTC
13	TRBD1	TRBV7-6	.	TRBJ2-7	CASSTGQLYEQCF	TGTGCCAGCAGCACGGGACAGCTCTACGAGCAGTGCTTC
14	TRBD1	TRBV20-1	.	TRBJ2-4	CSAIPGQDKNFQYF	TGCAGTGCTATTCCTGGACAGGACAAAAACTTTCAGTACTTC
15	TRBD2	TRBV20-1	few	TRBJ2-1	CSAPRGTSGGDEQFF	TGCAGTGCCCCTCGGGGGACTAGCGGGGGGGACGAGCAGTTCTTC